This entry lists 25 T cell receptor beta chains sequenced from one sample in a study of blood T cell repertoires in COVID-19. Only in-frame clones appear in the TCRdb table, and some are missing; sequencing was by immunoSEQ multiplex PCR. This table has under 150,000 clones, 88% appearing once. Sequencing was done on a sample of peripheral blood. Receptor source: a man between 50 and 59 years old with acute or convalescent COVID-19.

In DNA, the CDR3 is TGTGCCAGCAGTGAAAGAGAATACGAGCAGTACTTC. Translated: CASSEREYEQYF. The gene calls are TRBV2 and TRBJ2-7; D not certain. This CDR3 region has 12 residues. Germline CDR1 and CDR2: SNHLY and FYNNEI. Trimming shortened V by 2 bases and J by 4 bases, and 6 bases separated the two germline ends.

In DNA, the CDR3 is TGCGCCAGCAGCGCCGCCGGGAGAACCGGGGAGCTGTTTTTT. Translation: CASSAAGRTGELFF. The genes are TRBV5-1 and TRBJ2-2; weak D call: TRBD2 (6 bases). The CDR3 has 14 amino acids. Trimming removed 4 bases at V and 5 bases at J, with 12 bases between. The germline V gene encodes CDR1 SGHRS and CDR2 YFSETQ. The variable domain in full, completed from reference TRBV5-1 and TRBJ2-2, reads KAGVTQTPRYLIKTRGQQVTLSCSPISGHRSVSWYQQTPGQGLQFLFEYFSETQRNKGNFPGRFSGRQFSNSRSEMNVSTLELGDSALYLCASSAAGRTGELFFGEGSRLTVL.

The chain employs TRBV5-1 and TRBJ2-7, with 7 bases aligning to TRBD1. Germline V gene sequence: CDR1 SGHRS, CDR2 YFSETQ. With V trimmed by 1 base and J by 0 bases, 13 bases remained unmatched. CDR3 length equals 18 residues. Here the CDR3 reads CASSLWLKGARNSYEQYF. DNA of the CDR3: TGCGCCAGCAGCTTGTGGCTTAAGGGGGCCCGAAACTCCTACGAGCAGTACTTC.

The chain joins TRBV14 to TRBJ1-1; D might be TRBD1 (5 bases). Per germline, CDR1 SGHDN and CDR2 FVKESK. Trimming removed 3 bases from V and 5 bases from J, with 10 bases in between. The CDR3 is 13 amino acids. In DNA, the CDR3 is TGTGCCAGCAGCCATTGGGGGGGGACTGAAGCTTTCTTT. It yields the protein CASSHWGGTEAFF.

The chain has TRBV6-5 and TRBJ1-5, with a tentative D call TRBD1 (6 bases). This CDR3 is built from 15 residues. V dropped 0 bases and J dropped 2 bases, with 8 bases sitting between them. Germline lookup yields CDR1 MNHEY and CDR2 SVGAGI. The CDR3 region has the DNA TGTGCCAGCAGTTACTCACAGGGAGGCAATCAGCCCCAGCATTTT. Translation gives CASSYSQGGNQPQHF.

This clone was seen a handful of times. This chain uses TRBV10-3 with TRBJ1-2; perhaps TRBD1 as D (6 bases). This CDR3 has 14 residues. Per germline, CDR1 ENHRY and CDR2 SYGVKD. Trimming stripped 4 bases from V and 7 bases from J, with 16 bases between. As DNA, the CDR3 is TGTGCCATCAGTGTGGAAGGGGGAAAAGGTGGCTACACCTTC. It is translated as CAISVEGGKGGYTF.

This chain connects TRBV11-2 to TRBJ1-3; TRBD1 agrees at 8 bases. CDR1 and CDR2 (germline): SGHAT, FQNNGV. The J segment lost 4 bases and the V segment lost 0 bases, leaving 2 bases of the junction unmatched. The CDR3 has 15 residues. This CDR3 reads CASSLDRGPGNTIYF. For the CDR3, the DNA is TGTGCCAGCAGCTTAGACAGGGGGCCAGGAAACACCATATATTTT. The whole variable domain, filled in from reference TRBV11-2 and TRBJ1-3, reads EAGVAQSPRYKIIEKRQSVAFWCNPISGHATLYWYQQILGQGPKLLIQFQNNGVVDDSQLPKDRFSAERLKGVDSTLKIQPAKLEDSAVYLCASSLDRGPGNTIYFGEGSWLTVV.

This sequence joins TRBV4-1 and TRBJ2-7; 9 positions match TRBD2. The trim removed 3 bases at V and 2 bases at J, leaving 8 bases unmatched. This CDR3 has 16 amino acids. Germline-derived CDR1 and CDR2 are MGHRA and YSYEKL. CDR3 residues: CASSQDIAGVAYEQYF. For the CDR3, the DNA is TGCGCCAGCAGCCAGGACATAGCGGGAGTAGCCTACGAGCAGTACTTC.

V and J are TRBV7-2 and TRBJ2-1; TRBD2 agrees at 15 bases. This CDR3 contains 17 residues. V trimming: 3 bases; J trimming: 0 bases; junction bases outside the gene matches: 0. CDR1 is SGHTA, CDR2 FQGNSA, per germline. In DNA, the CDR3 is TGTGCCAGCAGCTTGGGACTAGCGGGAGGCTCCTACAATGAGCAGTTCTTC. Translated: CASSLGLAGGSYNEQFF.

V usage is TRBV30 and J usage is TRBJ1-2, with 7 bases aligning to TRBD1. This CDR3 is 13 amino acids long. Looked up from germline, CDR1 is GTSNPN and CDR2 is SVGIG (reference sequence). Trimming removed 5 bases from V and 0 bases from J; junction bases left unmatched: 3. DNA of the CDR3: TGTGCCTGGGACAGGGAAGCTAACTATGGCTACACCTTC. It encodes CAWDREANYGYTF.

The rearrangement uses TRBV5-4 and TRBJ1-1; 10 bases align to TRBD1. Unmatched junction bases numbered 6, after V lost 3 bases and J lost 7 bases. The CDR3 consists of 14 residues. Germline CDR1 reads SGHNT; CDR2 reads YYREEE (reference sequence). CDR3 sequence: CASSSDRGRGEAFF. The CDR3 region has the DNA TGTGCCAGCAGCTCTGACAGGGGGCGAGGTGAAGCTTTCTTT.

CDR3 sequence: CATGTATYEQYF. In nucleotides, the CDR3 is TGTGCCACCGGGACAGCGACCTACGAGCAGTACTTC. The rearrangement joins TRBV10-3 to TRBJ2-7, with 7 bases identical to TRBD1. Germline CDR1 is ENHRY and CDR2 is SYGVKD. The CDR3 contains 12 residues. With V trimmed by 10 bases and J by 2 bases, 5 bases remained unmatched.

This sequence joins TRBV30 and TRBJ2-1; 9 bases match TRBD1. The CDR3 sequence is 15 residues long. V lost 4 bases and J lost 0; bases outside the gene matches: 4. From germline, CDR1 is GTSNPN and CDR2 SVGIG (reference sequence). Written as DNA, the CDR3 is TGTGCCTGGAAAGGACAGGGGAGCTCCTACAATGAGCAGTTCTTC. Translated: CAWKGQGSSYNEQFF.

This clone was observed a few times. The V gene is TRBV10-3, the J gene TRBJ1-3; D remains ambiguous. In germline, CDR1 is ENHRY, CDR2 SYGVKD. V was trimmed by 7 bases and J by 2 bases, leaving 9 bases between them. CDR3 length equals 13 residues. For the CDR3, the DNA is TGTGCCATCACCCGGAGCCCTGGAAACACCATATATTTT. It codes for CAITRSPGNTIYF.

V is TRBV5-1 and J is TRBJ2-5; D may be TRBD2 (6 bases). The CDR3 sequence is 15 residues long. Trimming removed 4 bases at V and 4 bases at J, with 17 bases between. Germline values: CDR1 SGHRS, CDR2 YFSETQ. CDR3 residues: CASSLGMGGAETQYF. In nucleotides, the CDR3 is TGCGCCAGCAGCCTCGGGATGGGGGGAGCAGAGACCCAGTACTTC.

Here the CDR3 reads CATSDRDRVGEQFF. The CDR3 nucleotides are TGTGCCACCAGTGATCGGGACAGGGTGGGTGAGCAGTTCTTC. The chain joins TRBV24-1 to TRBJ2-1; 9 bases are shared with TRBD1. With 3 bases clipped from V and 9 bases from J, the junction kept 5 bases outside the gene matches. This CDR3 comprises 14 residues. CDR1 is KGHDR and CDR2 is SFDVKD in the germline V gene.

V gene TRBV27 combines with J gene TRBJ1-5; D not certain. The CDR3 loop spans 13 amino acids. The ends were cut back, 7 bases at V and 1 base at J, with 8 bases in the middle. The germline V gene encodes CDR1 MNHEY and CDR2 SMNVEV (reference sequence). The CDR3 loop reads CASNYASNQPQHF. CDR3 DNA: TGTGCCAGCAACTACGCGAGCAATCAGCCCCAGCATTTT.

V and J are TRBV6-5 and TRBJ1-3; D unclear. Per germline, CDR1 MNHEY and CDR2 SVGAGI. The CDR3 totals 13 residues. Trimming pared 6 bases from V and 2 bases from J, leaving 8 bases between. CDR3 amino acids: CASREVAGNTIYF. The CDR3, as DNA: TGTGCCAGCAGGGAGGTGGCTGGAAACACCATATATTTT.

This clone was recorded only once. The V gene is TRBV4-1, the J gene TRBJ2-2, with unresolved D. Germline V gene data show CDR1 as MGHRA and CDR2 as YSYEKL. The CDR3 sequence is 15 residues long. The germline V and J ends were trimmed by 0 bases and 7 bases, with 12 bases remaining between them. CDR3 nucleotide sequence: TGCGCCAGCAGCCAAGATGCGGCAGCTAGCGGGGAGCTGTTTTTT. Encoded protein: CASSQDAAASGELFF.

The genes are TRBV27 and TRBJ1-4; 8 bases agree with TRBD1. CDR3 length: 15 amino acids. V was clipped by 0 bases and J by 7 bases; unmatched bases: 4. Per germline, CDR1 MNHEY and CDR2 SMNVEV (reference sequence). The CDR3 reads CASSLSGQVFEKLFF. As DNA, the CDR3 is TGTGCCAGCAGTTTATCGGGACAGGTTTTTGAAAAACTGTTTTTT. The complete variable domain, with remaining parts taken from reference TRBV27 and TRBJ1-4, reads EAQVTQNPRYLITVTGKKLTVTCSQNMNHEYMSWYRQDPGLGLRQIYYSMNVEVTDKGDVPEGYKVSRKEKRNFPLILESPSPNQTSLYFCASSLSGQVFEKLFFGSGTQLSVL.

The chain couples TRBV4-1 to TRBJ2-7; TRBD2 aligns across 7 bases. The germline gives CDR1 MGHRA, CDR2 YSYEKL. This CDR3 contains 17 residues. V gave up 0 bases and J gave up 1 base; unmatched junction bases: 9. CDR3 nucleotide sequence: TGCGCCAGCAGCCAAGAGGGTGGGGTAGCGGGTTCCTACGAGCAGTACTTC. Translated: CASSQEGGVAGSYEQYF.

The chain carries TRBV30 and TRBJ1-2; D call uncertain. The CDR3 extends over 15 amino acids. The V end lost 3 bases, the J end lost 5 bases, and 19 bases lay between the germline ends. The germline V gene has CDR1 GTSNPN and CDR2 SVGIG (reference sequence). The CDR3 DNA follows: TGTGCCTGGAGCTGGGGAGGCGGATACACTTATGGCTACACCTTC. It translates to CAWSWGGGYTYGYTF. The full variable domain, its missing parts supplied by reference TRBV30 and TRBJ1-2, is SQTIHQWPATLVQPVGSPLSLECTVEGTSNPNLYWYRQAAGRGLQLLFYSVGIGQISSEVPQNLSASRPQDRQFILSSKKLLLSDSGFYLCAWSWGGGYTYGYTFGSGTRLTVV.

This chain links TRBV3-1 (or the pseudogene TRBV3-2) with TRBJ2-7; a weak D match, TRBD2 (5 bases). Trimming cost V 1 base and J 6 bases, with 13 bases left between them. The CDR3 has 14 residues. Germline V gene lookup returns CDR1 LGHDT and CDR2 YNNKEL (reference sequence). This CDR3 reads CASSQGTLPAEQYF. CDR3 nucleotide sequence: TGTGCCAGCAGCCAAGGGACTCTCCCTGCCGAGCAGTACTTC.

The chain employs TRBV27 and TRBJ2-3, with D possibly being TRBD1 (6 bases). The germline CDR1 and CDR2 sequences are MNHEY and SMNVEV (reference sequence). The CDR3 contains 14 residues. The V and J ends lost 3 bases and 3 bases respectively, with 10 bases between them. CDR3 sequence (DNA): TGTGCCAGCAGTTTCGATACAGGGACAGATACGCAGTATTTT. Amino acids: CASSFDTGTDTQYF.

The chain uses TRBV15 and TRBJ2-3; D gene ambiguous. This CDR3 comprises 13 residues. Germline CDR1 LNHNV, CDR2 YYDKDF (reference sequence). The V end was cut by 0 bases, the J end by 4 bases, with 5 bases between. The CDR3 reads CATSRDNSDTQYF. The CDR3 nucleotides read TGTGCCACCAGCAGAGATAACTCAGATACGCAGTATTTT. Filled out from reference TRBV15 and TRBJ2-3, the complete variable domain reads DAMVIQNPRYQVTQFGKPVTLSCSQTLNHNVMYWYQQKSSQAPKLLFHYYDKDFNNEADTPDNFQSRRPNTSFCFLDIRSPGLGDTAMYLCATSRDNSDTQYFGPGTRLTVL.